The clone carrying this T cell receptor (beta chain) has ten or more counts. iRepertoire HTBI primers and Arm-PCR of CDR3 regions built TCR beta libraries. TCRdb reanalysed the multiplex PCR reads using MiXCR and keeps one entry per CDR3 protein. The sample has 360,000 or so distinct CDR3 sequences; about a sixth are singletons. The germline CDR1 and CDR2 sequences are MNHNS and SASEGT. CDR3 size: 16 residues. V was pared by 6 bases and J by 0 bases, with 15 bases between. Described time point: newly diagnosed GD, antithyroid drugs for less than 3 months. PBMCs provided the RNA from which the TCR library was made. This sample is part of a study of regulatory T cells in long-lasting Graves disease. These same records also appear under a second study, on T cells in Graves' hyperthyroidism and ophthalmopathy.

Here the sequenced sample was peripheral blood mononuclear cells (PBMCs), taken at new diagnosis, from a patient treated with antithyroid drugs. J is TRBJ2-1 and V is TRBV6-1; D may match TRBD1 or TRBD2 (5 bases each). This receptor was identified in a middle-aged man with Graves disease. In DNA, the CDR3 is TGTGCCAGCAGAGAGGGTCCGGGGACCTCCTACAATGAGCAGTTCTTC. Protein product: CASREGPGTSYNEQFF.